The 30 T cell receptor beta chains given below trace back to one sample, sequenced in a study of graft-versus-host responses after intestinal transplantation. Only in-frame clones appear in the TCRdb table, and some are missing; sequencing was by immunoSEQ multiplex PCR. The table has 60,000 or so clones, about 90% seen once. Sequenced here: PBMCs, sampled about 120 days after intestinal transplantation. The receptors stem from a human patient who received an intestinal transplant, so some T cells may come from the graft donor.

The chain carries TRBV5-1 and TRBJ2-7; the D gene is possibly TRBD1 (5 bases). This CDR3 contains 13 residues. CDR1 is SGHRS, CDR2 YFSETQ, per germline. Trimming cost V 4 bases and J 5 bases, with 13 bases left between them. CDR3: CASSDSRRDEQYF. DNA of the CDR3: TGCGCCAGCAGCGACAGCCGAAGGGACGAGCAGTACTTC.

The J gene is TRBJ2-1, the V gene TRBV28; D call uncertain. The CDR3 runs to 11 residues. V lost 6 bases and J lost 9, with 9 bases in between. Looked up from germline, CDR1 is MDHEN and CDR2 is SYDVKM. The CDR3 DNA sequence: TGTGCCAGCAGGTGGAGTGGTGAGCAGTTCTTC. This codes for CASRWSGEQFF.

The gene calls are TRBV7-8 and TRBJ1-2, with a weak D call TRBD1 (6 bases). The V end lost 5 bases, the J end lost 8 bases, and 15 bases lay between the germline ends. CDR3 length: 13 amino acids. From germline, CDR1 is SGHVS and CDR2 FQNEAQ. In nucleotides, the CDR3 is TGTGCCAGCAGCCTGGACAGACTATTAGGCTACACCTTC. Translation: CASSLDRLLGYTF. Using reference TRBV7-8 and TRBJ1-2 for the parts outside the CDR3, the full variable domain is GAGVSQSPRYKVAKRGQDVALRCDPISGHVSLFWYQQALGQGPEFLTYFQNEAQLDKSGLPSDRFFAERPEGSVSTLKIQRTQQEDSAVYLCASSLDRLLGYTFGSGTRLTVV.

This chain connects TRBV27 to TRBJ2-3; D is ambiguous. The V and J ends lost 3 bases and 0 bases respectively, with 7 bases between them. Germline CDR1 MNHEY, CDR2 SMNVEV (reference sequence). CDR3 length: 14 amino acids. CDR3 residues: CASSLRASTDTQYF. The CDR3 DNA reads TGTGCCAGCAGTTTGCGAGCTAGCACAGATACGCAGTATTTT.

The chain has TRBV5-5 and TRBJ1-2, with D uncertain. This CDR3 is built from 12 residues. Germline values: CDR1 SGHKS, CDR2 YYEKEE (reference sequence). The V end was cut by 4 bases, the J end by 8 bases, with 12 bases between. CDR3 DNA: TGTGCCAGCAGCCTGTCGACAATCGGCTACACCTTC. Its translation: CASSLSTIGYTF.

The chain is built from TRBV2 and TRBJ2-1; D unresolved. Looked up from germline, CDR1 is SNHLY and CDR2 is FYNNEI. The CDR3 consists of 11 residues. The V gene lost 7 bases and the J gene lost 9 bases, with 10 bases spanning the gap. The CDR3 region is CASTPGPEQFF. CDR3 bases: TGTGCCAGCACCCCGGGTCCTGAGCAGTTCTTC.

The chain has TRBV7-9 and TRBJ2-7; the D gene is possibly TRBD2 (5 bases). Germline V gene data show CDR1 as SEHNR and CDR2 as FQNEAQ (reference sequence). Trimming took 5 bases from V and 4 from J, leaving 12 bases between them. There are 13 residues in the CDR3. The CDR3 DNA reads as TGTGCCAGCAGCCCGTCGGGGAGTTACGAGCAGTACTTC. This sequence encodes CASSPSGSYEQYF.

This chain joins TRBV11-2 and TRBJ2-7; TRBD2 agrees at 8 bases. Germline assignment: CDR1 SGHAT and CDR2 FQNNGV. The CDR3 is made up of 16 amino acids. Trimming cost V 1 base and J 6 bases; bases outside gene matches: 11. CDR3: CASSLVGTGRATEQYF. The CDR3 coding sequence is TGTGCCAGCAGCTTAGTAGGGACCGGGAGGGCCACCGAGCAGTACTTC.

This clone appeared a single time. The V call is TRBV5-8, the J call TRBJ2-7; 7 positions match TRBD1. Germline-derived CDR1 and CDR2 are SGHTS and YDEGEE. This CDR3 spans 14 amino acids. Losses at the gene ends were 4 bases for V and 2 bases for J; bases not matched to a gene: 6. DNA for the CDR3: TGTGCCAGCAGCCGGGGACAGCTCGCCTACGAGCAGTACTTC. The encoded protein is CASSRGQLAYEQYF.

J is TRBJ1-1 and V is TRBV11-2, with D possibly matching TRBD1 (5 bases). CDR3 length equals 13 residues. Trimming shortened V by 5 bases and J by 8 bases, and 15 bases separated the two germline ends. Per germline, CDR1 SGHAT and CDR2 FQNNGV. CDR3 region: CASSPLLRQEAFF. The CDR3, as DNA: TGTGCCAGCAGCCCCCTACTCCGACAGGAAGCTTTCTTT.

The V call is TRBV19, the J call TRBJ1-5; D not certain. This CDR3 is built from 14 residues. With 4 bases removed from V and 2 bases from J, the gap between germline ends came to 9 bases. CDR1 is LNHDA, CDR2 SQIVND, per germline (reference sequence). The CDR3 bases are TGTGCCAGTAGTACCAACGGGGGCAATCAGCCCCAGCATTTT. Residues: CASSTNGGNQPQHF. Drawing the rest from reference TRBV19 and TRBJ1-5, the complete variable domain is DGGITQSPKYLFRKEGQNVTLSCEQNLNHDAMYWYRQDPGQGLRLIYYSQIVNDFQKGDIAEGYSVSREKKESFPLTVTSAQKNPTAFYLCASSTNGGNQPQHFGDGTRLSIL.

The chain has TRBV2 and TRBJ2-1; D perhaps matches TRBD2 (6 bases). Germline CDR1 and CDR2: SNHLY and FYNNEI. The CDR3 is 18 residues long. V was pared by 6 bases and J by 5 bases, with 26 bases between. Written as DNA, the CDR3 is TGTGCCAGCAGCGCCTTTCGGAAGAGACTAGGGGATGACAATGAGCAGTTCTTC. This codes for CASSAFRKRLGDDNEQFF.

CDR3 amino acids: CASSQVTLAGGADTQYF. In DNA, the CDR3 is TGCGCCAGCAGCCAAGTAACACTAGCGGGGGGTGCAGATACGCAGTATTTT. The chain uses TRBV4-1 and TRBJ2-3, with TRBD2 matching over 12 bases. The germline CDR1 and CDR2 sequences are MGHRA and YSYEKL. The CDR3 runs 17 residues. Germline trimming cut 1 base from V and 4 bases from J; bases unmatched to any gene: 6.

The chain's CDR3 is CASSTEADYEQYF. CDR3 bases: TGTGCCAGCAGCACCGAGGCGGACTACGAGCAGTACTTC. This chain links TRBV9 with TRBJ2-7; D uncertain. V dropped 4 bases and J dropped 3 bases, with 11 bases sitting between them. CDR3 length: 13 residues. Germline loops: CDR1 SGDLS, CDR2 YYNGEE.

V is TRBV7-9 and J is TRBJ2-7, with 7 nucleotides matching TRBD1. Germline loops: CDR1 SEHNR, CDR2 FQNEAQ (reference sequence). The length of the CDR3 is 15 residues. The J segment lost 3 bases and the V segment lost 5 bases, leaving 10 bases of the junction unmatched. CDR3 loop: CASSPSRGSHYEQYF. As DNA, the CDR3 is TGTGCCAGCAGCCCCTCCAGGGGGTCGCACTACGAGCAGTACTTC.

The rearrangement uses TRBV5-4 and TRBJ2-5; no clear D. The CDR3 is made up of 15 amino acids. Germline V gene lookup returns CDR1 SGHNT and CDR2 YYREEE (reference sequence). Trimming removed 1 base from V and 0 bases from J, with 10 bases in between. CDR3 protein: CASSLILGNQETQYF. CDR3 bases: TGTGCCAGCAGCTTGATATTGGGCAACCAAGAGACCCAGTACTTC.

The rearrangement joins TRBV27 to TRBJ2-7; the match to TRBD1 covers 7 bases. Germline-derived CDR1 and CDR2 are MNHEY and SMNVEV (reference sequence). V shed 0 bases and J 7 bases; nucleotides not matched to a gene: 6. This CDR3 region has 14 residues. Here the CDR3 reads CASSLSAGGIEQYF. CDR3 nucleotides: TGTGCCAGCAGTTTATCGGCAGGGGGTATTGAGCAGTACTTC.

The chain combines TRBV23-1 with TRBJ2-7, with TRBD1 as a possible D gene (6 bases). TRBV23-1 is an ORF, with its function uncertain. CDR3 length: 14 amino acids. V lost 4 bases, J lost 3 bases, and 13 bases lay in between. The CDR3: CASSPWGQGYEQYF. The CDR3 region has the DNA TGCGCCAGCAGTCCTTGGGGGCAGGGCTACGAGCAGTACTTC.

V and J are TRBV21-1 and TRBJ1-6. TRBV21-1 is a listed pseudogene. The CDR3 covers 16 residues. The CDR3 spells CASRGAGTDYNSPLHF. CDR3 in DNA: TGTGCCAGCCGCGGAGCCGGGACCGATTATAATTCACCCCTCCACTTT.

The chain joins TRBV27 to TRBJ2-7; no firm D call. V was clipped by 0 bases and J by 4 bases, with 7 bases between them. The CDR3 length is 13 residues. Germline loops: CDR1 MNHEY, CDR2 SMNVEV (reference sequence). The CDR3 DNA follows: TGTGCCAGCAGTTTATCGAACAGTTACGAGCAGTACTTC. This encodes CASSLSNSYEQYF.

J is TRBJ1-2 and V is TRBV27; TRBD1 aligns across 8 bases. The CDR3 has 14 residues. V lost 6 bases to trimming and J lost 4 bases; unmatched junction nucleotides: 7. Germline-derived CDR1 and CDR2 are MNHEY and SMNVEV (reference sequence). CDR3 in amino acids: CASSFTGGAYGYTF. DNA of the CDR3: TGTGCCAGCAGCTTCACAGGGGGGGCCTATGGCTACACCTTC.

The chain joins TRBV15 to TRBJ1-5; TRBD1 matches 7 bases. The CDR3 sequence is 15 residues long. The V segment lost 5 bases and the J segment 3 bases; nucleotides outside the gene matches: 7. The germline V gene has CDR1 LNHNV and CDR2 YYDKDF (reference sequence). The DNA for the CDR3 is TGTGCCACCAGCGGCCCAGGGGGGCCCAATCAGCCCCAGCATTTT. Protein sequence: CATSGPGGPNQPQHF.

This chain joins TRBV2 and TRBJ1-2; 7 bases agree with TRBD1. This CDR3 comprises 13 residues. The V segment lost 1 base and the J segment 6 bases; nucleotides outside the gene matches: 2. Germline V CDR1 and CDR2: SNHLY, FYNNEI. CDR3 amino acids: CASSEEGADGYTF. The CDR3 nucleotides read TGTGCCAGCAGTGAAGAGGGGGCAGATGGCTACACCTTC. Combining the CDR3 with reference TRBV2 and TRBJ1-2 gives the whole variable domain EPEVTQTPSHQVTQMGQEVILRCVPISNHLYFYWYRQILGQKVEFLVSFYNNEISEKSEIFDDQFSVERPDGSNFTLKIRSTKLEDSAMYFCASSEEGADGYTFGSGTRLTVV.

The chain is built from TRBV5-1 and TRBJ2-7; the D is unclear. Deletions cut 2 bases from V and 3 bases from J, with 9 bases between. The CDR3 runs 13 residues. Germline V gene sequence: CDR1 SGHRS, CDR2 YFSETQ. CDR3 DNA sequence: TGCGCCAGCAGCTTTAAATCGTACTACGAGCAGTACTTC. It codes for CASSFKSYYEQYF. The full variable domain, completed using reference TRBV5-1 and TRBJ2-7, is KAGVTQTPRYLIKTRGQQVTLSCSPISGHRSVSWYQQTPGQGLQFLFEYFSETQRNKGNFPGRFSGRQFSNSRSEMNVSTLELGDSALYLCASSFKSYYEQYFGPGTRLTVT.

The rearrangement uses TRBV20-1 and TRBJ2-1, with a tentative D call TRBD2 (6 bases). Germline V gene data show CDR1 as DFQATT and CDR2 as SNEGSKA (reference sequence). This CDR3 contains 11 residues. Deletions cut 6 bases from V and 7 bases from J, with 10 bases between. The CDR3 loop is CSAPGRNEQFF. The CDR3 DNA is TGCAGTGCCCCTGGGAGGAATGAGCAGTTCTTC.

The chain couples TRBV7-8 to TRBJ1-1, with D possibly being TRBD1 (5 bases). CDR3 length: 14 amino acids. Germline V gives CDR1 SGHVS, CDR2 FQNEAQ. V was trimmed by 2 bases and J by 5 bases, leaving 12 bases between them. The CDR3 loop reads CASSLQGEVTEAFF. The CDR3 bases are TGTGCCAGCAGCTTACAAGGGGAGGTAACTGAAGCTTTCTTT. The complete variable domain, with remaining parts taken from reference TRBV7-8 and TRBJ1-1, reads GAGVSQSPRYKVAKRGQDVALRCDPISGHVSLFWYQQALGQGPEFLTYFQNEAQLDKSGLPSDRFFAERPEGSVSTLKIQRTQQEDSAVYLCASSLQGEVTEAFFGQGTRLTVV.

The CDR3 is CASSGQNNEQFF. In DNA form, the CDR3 reads TGCGCCAGCAGTGGGCAGAACAATGAGCAGTTCTTC. The rearrangement links TRBV5-1 to TRBJ2-1; no firm D call. From germline, CDR1 is SGHRS and CDR2 YFSETQ. Trimming took off 5 bases at V and 5 bases at J, with 8 bases between the two ends. The CDR3 totals 12 residues.

This clone was seen a single time. This rearrangement joins TRBV5-1 to TRBJ2-5; D possibly matches TRBD1 or TRBD2 (5 bases each). The CDR3 covers 15 residues. Trimming took off 0 bases at V and 2 bases at J, with 11 bases between the two ends. The V gene's germline CDR1 is SGHRS and CDR2 YFSETQ. DNA for the CDR3: TGCGCCAGCAGCTTGGCCGGTTGGGGGCAAGAGACCCAGTACTTC. Its translation is CASSLAGWGQETQYF.

The rearrangement joins TRBV13 to TRBJ1-4; D unclear. From germline, CDR1 is PRHDT and CDR2 FYEKMQ (reference sequence). This CDR3 comprises 13 residues. Trimming removed 4 bases from V and 7 bases from J, with 10 bases in between. CDR3 amino acids: CASSSQLGEKLFF. The CDR3 DNA follows: TGTGCCAGCAGCTCCCAATTAGGTGAAAAACTGTTTTTT.

V gene TRBV6-5 combines with J gene TRBJ2-7, with D possibly matching TRBD1 (5 bases). The CDR3 loop spans 14 amino acids. CDR1 MNHEY and CDR2 SVGAGI come from the germline V gene. Trimming removed 2 bases at V and 1 base at J, with 9 bases between. For the CDR3, the DNA is TGTGCCAGCAGTTACGGCGACAGATCCTACGAGCAGTACTTC. Its protein is CASSYGDRSYEQYF.